The 18 T cell receptor beta chains below come from one sample, sequenced in a study of blood T cell repertoires in COVID-19. Produced via immunoSEQ multiplex PCR; TCRdb's table is partial and in-frame only. The repertoire has approximately 30,000 clones, 87% of them found once; the top ten carry about a sixth. Sequencing was done on a sample of peripheral blood. Receptors originate from a human donor in a cohort sampled during active COVID-19.

This clone is a singleton in its sample. This sequence joins TRBV5-1 and TRBJ1-1; 10 bases agree with TRBD1. Germline CDR1 SGHRS, CDR2 YFSETQ. With 4 bases clipped from V and 5 bases from J, the junction kept 8 bases outside the gene matches. The CDR3 has 15 residues. The chain's CDR3 is CASSTWTGGNTEAFF. CDR3 in DNA: TGCGCCAGCAGCACCTGGACAGGGGGAAATACTGAAGCTTTCTTT.

This clone has a handful of counts. V usage is TRBV7-9 and J usage is TRBJ1-6, with D hard to call. There are 12 residues in the CDR3. V was cut by 5 bases and J by 5 bases, with 4 bases left in between. Germline V gives CDR1 SEHNR, CDR2 FQNEAQ (reference sequence). The CDR3 reads CASSLDNSPLHF. In DNA, the CDR3 is TGTGCCAGCAGCCTTGATAATTCACCCCTCCACTTT.

The chain has TRBV7-3 and TRBJ1-1; perhaps TRBD1 as D (5 bases). The ends were cut back, 5 bases at V and 5 bases at J, with 15 bases in the middle. This CDR3 contains 14 residues. Germline lookup yields CDR1 SGHTA and CDR2 FQGTGA. CDR3 coding DNA: TGTGCCAGCAGCCCTAGTGGTGCAGGGACTGAAGCTTTCTTT. Encoded protein: CASSPSGAGTEAFF.

This clone is a singleton in its sample. The chain uses TRBV18 and TRBJ1-2; no clear D. This CDR3 has 19 residues. Germline V gives CDR1 KGHSH, CDR2 LQKENI. V lost 2 bases and J lost 2, with 24 bases in between. This CDR3 reads CASSPSPGGRRDQNYGYTF. CDR3 sequence (DNA): TGTGCCAGCTCACCATCGCCCGGAGGGCGTCGCGATCAGAACTATGGCTACACCTTC.

Here the CDR3 reads CASSRGVGTGLYGYTF. DNA for the CDR3: TGTGCCAGCAGCAGAGGCGTCGGGACAGGGCTGTATGGCTACACCTTC. The chain combines TRBV7-6 with TRBJ1-2, with 9 bases fitting TRBD1. This CDR3 spans 16 amino acids. CDR1 and CDR2 from the germline V gene are SGHVS and FNYEAQ. Trimming removed 5 bases from V and 5 bases from J; junction bases left unmatched: 12.

The chain has TRBV12-3 or TRBV12-4 and TRBJ2-2, with D possibly TRBD1 on 5 matching bases. V lost 2 bases and J lost 5, with 6 bases in between. This CDR3 spans 13 amino acids. The CDR3: CASSLRGTGELFF. The CDR3 region has the DNA TGTGCCAGCAGTTTAAGGGGAACCGGGGAGCTGTTTTTT.

This chain connects TRBV9 to TRBJ2-6; D unclear. Germline-derived CDR1 and CDR2 are SGDLS and YYNGEE. The V end lost 6 bases, the J end lost 0 bases, and 13 bases lay between the germline ends. The CDR3 totals 16 residues. In DNA form, the CDR3 reads TGTGCCAGCAACTCCGGGTTCCGCTCTGGGGCCAACGTCCTGACTTTC. Its protein is CASNSGFRSGANVLTF.

The V and J genes are TRBV3-1 (or the pseudogene TRBV3-2) and TRBJ2-5; the D gene is possibly TRBD1 (5 bases). CDR1 and CDR2 from the germline V gene are LGHDT and YNNKEL (reference sequence). The CDR3 runs to 15 residues. V lost 8 bases and J lost 0, with 16 bases in between. The DNA of the CDR3 is TGTGCCAGCGCCCGAGGAATCAGGGACCAAGAGACCCAGTACTTC. Encoded protein: CASARGIRDQETQYF.

The rearrangement links TRBV7-2 to TRBJ2-3; D is possibly TRBD2 (5 bases). This CDR3 region has 14 residues. V lost 4 bases, J lost 0 bases, and 8 bases lay in between. Germline CDR1 is SGHTA and CDR2 is FQGNSA. CDR3 sequence: CASSSRGSTDTQYF. The CDR3 DNA follows: TGTGCCAGCAGCTCACGGGGAAGCACAGATACGCAGTATTTT.

The chain recombines TRBV25-1 with TRBJ2-7, with 8 bases fitting TRBD2. The CDR3 length is 17 residues. Germline assignment: CDR1 MGHDK and CDR2 SYGVNS. Trimming at V came to 2 bases and at J to 0 bases, leaving 9 bases not matched to a gene. The CDR3 coding sequence is TGTGCCAGCAGTGAAATAGGAGCGGGGGCCCGCTCCTACGAGCAGTACTTC. Its translation is CASSEIGAGARSYEQYF.

The chain carries TRBV5-5 and TRBJ1-2; 9 nucleotides match TRBD1. The V and J ends lost 0 bases and 4 bases, in that order; junction bases with no gene match: 10. Germline lookup yields CDR1 SGHKS and CDR2 YYEKEE (reference sequence). CDR3 length: 17 amino acids. The CDR3 DNA sequence: TGTGCCAGCAGCTTGGCCTTACGGACAGGGGAAGGCTATGGCTACACCTTC. Encoded protein: CASSLALRTGEGYGYTF.

This chain links TRBV5-1 with TRBJ1-4, with 8 bases identical to TRBD1. CDR1 is SGHRS, CDR2 YFSETQ, per germline. CDR3 length: 14 amino acids. V was pared by 5 bases and J by 3 bases, with 3 bases of the junction left unmatched. In DNA, the CDR3 is TGCGCCAGCAGACGACAGGGGTCTAATGAAAAACTGTTTTTT. This gives the protein CASRRQGSNEKLFF.

The chain has TRBV24-1 and TRBJ2-3; weak D call: TRBD1 (5 bases). Germline V gene sequence: CDR1 KGHDR, CDR2 SFDVKD. The V end was cut by 2 bases, the J end by 1 base, with 12 bases between. CDR3 length: 16 residues. CDR3 nucleotides: TGTGCCACCAGTGATTACAAGGGGTTCGGCACAGATACGCAGTATTTT. Translation: CATSDYKGFGTDTQYF.

The gene calls are TRBV21-1 and TRBJ2-1; the table calls TRBD2, which could not be checked here. TRBV21-1 is shown as a pseudogene. CDR3 length: 14 amino acids. CDR3 sequence (DNA): TGTGCCAGGCATCTAGCGGGAGATCGTAATGAGCAGTTCTTC. The encoded protein is CARHLAGDRNEQFF.

This clone was seen a handful of times. The chain joins TRBV7-9 to TRBJ1-1; TRBD1 is a possible D gene (6 bases). Germline V gene sequence: CDR1 SEHNR, CDR2 FQNEAQ (reference sequence). Trimming shortened V by 5 bases and J by 5 bases, and 15 bases separated the two germline ends. CDR3 length: 14 amino acids. The CDR3 DNA sequence: TGTGCCAGCAGCCCCCAATTGGGGGCTACTGAAGCTTTCTTT. Translation: CASSPQLGATEAFF.

The chain is built from TRBV7-2 and TRBJ1-6; a weak D match, TRBD1 (5 bases). The CDR3 sequence is 15 residues long. V was shortened by 6 bases and J by 5 bases, with 14 bases between the two germline ends. Germline V gives CDR1 SGHTA, CDR2 FQGNSA. Here the CDR3 reads CASRAGGTNNSPLHF. CDR3 nucleotides: TGTGCCAGCAGGGCCGGGGGAACCAATAATTCACCCCTCCACTTT.

In this sample, this clone turned up a few times. This rearrangement joins TRBV7-9 to TRBJ1-4; 8 bases map to TRBD1. Germline CDR1 SEHNR, CDR2 FQNEAQ (reference sequence). The CDR3 extends over 14 amino acids. The trim removed 4 bases at V and 8 bases at J, leaving 6 bases unmatched. The CDR3 loop is CASSSQGAGEKLFF. CDR3 DNA: TGTGCCAGCAGCTCCCAGGGGGCAGGAGAAAAACTGTTTTTT.

CDR3 in DNA: TGCGCCAGCAGCCAGGCGCACGGGAACACTGAAGCTTTCTTT. It specifies CASSQAHGNTEAFF. V usage is TRBV5-1 and J usage is TRBJ1-1; D remains unclear. CDR3 length equals 14 residues. V was clipped by 4 bases and J by 1 base, with 11 bases between them. Looked up from germline, CDR1 is SGHRS and CDR2 is YFSETQ.